A selection of T cell receptor beta chains follows, all from one sample in a study of patients and donors after allogeneic stem cell transplantation. TCRdb reprocessed the RT-PCR reads with MiXCR, giving one entry per CDR3 protein. The sample includes over 400,000 distinct CDR3 sequences, 16% seen only once; the top ten take about 7%. Sample: blood, either unsorted or a sorted T cell fraction (not recorded which). Receptors originate from a human donor who was either an allogeneic HSCT recipient or a stem cell or donor lymphocyte infusion donor (not recorded which). It is not recorded whose cells these are; they may come from a transplant donor. CDR3s include the opening cysteine and the closing phenylalanine or tryptophan. The size entry is marked missing in some rows and otherwise reads once, few, many or a size class.

clone_size j_call v_call cdr3_aa
. TRBJ2-1 TRBV27 CASSLALGVGDEQFF
few TRBJ2-1 TRBV11-2 CASSLNSGRFNEQFF
. TRBJ1-6 TRBV6-2/TRBV6-3 CASSYDGRDGSPLHF
. TRBJ2-7 TRBV6-6 CASPYRGSEQYF
few TRBJ1-2 TRBV27 CASCHKGFKNYGYTF
. TRBJ2-5 TRBV20-1 CSARPTLAVQETQYF
. TRBJ2-3 TRBV3-1 CASAPLGRGTDTQYF
. TRBJ1-5 TRBV2 CASGRGGNQPQHF
. TRBJ2-1 TRBV7-3 CASSPRGRGNNEQFF
. TRBJ2-7 TRBV6-5 CASSYGGGARHEQYF
few TRBJ1-3 TRBV29-1 CSVDGTVYRDTIYF
. TRBJ2-5 TRBV20-1 CSARTPAGRGETQYF
few TRBJ1-5 TRBV30 CAWSSDRGQPQHF
few TRBJ2-1 TRBV5-6 CASSPGWTYSYNEQFF
many TRBJ2-5 TRBV12-3/TRBV12-4 CASTLSGAQETQYF
. TRBJ1-6 TRBV9 CASSVQGFYNSPLHF
. TRBJ1-6 TRBV20-1 CSASGAPTKSPLHF
many TRBJ2-3 TRBV9 CASSVGGGSTDTQYF
many TRBJ2-3 TRBV29-1 CSVDRGRGDTQYF
. TRBJ2-1 TRBV5-1 CASSFASGSYNEQFF
few TRBJ2-2 TRBV11-1 CASSPGQGTGELFF
once TRBJ2-7 TRBV20-1 CSATGRGAREQYF
. TRBJ1-2 TRBV19 CASRIGAMGYTF
. TRBJ2-3 TRBV13 CASETGLAGLTDTQYF
. TRBJ2-1 TRBV11-2 CASTSLAGKSDEQFF
many TRBJ2-7 TRBV5-1 CASSLSGGPYEQYF
few TRBJ1-1 TRBV7-3 CASSLPSRGTEAFF
many TRBJ1-6 TRBV7-9 CASSLARNSPLHF
few TRBJ2-1 TRBV9 CASSVPGYNEQFF
. TRBJ2-7 TRBV11-2 CASRYGRVRGEQYF
. TRBJ2-7 TRBV4-1 CASSQGGTHTYEQYF
. TRBJ2-7 TRBV7-9 CASSLGTREDEQYF
. TRBJ2-7 TRBV5-1 CASSLALGYYEQYF
. TRBJ2-7 TRBV6-1 CASRDRGGDSLTVYF
. TRBJ2-3 TRBV19 CASSIAPLNTDTQYF
few TRBJ2-1 TRBV7-2 CASRIVTSGREEFF
few TRBJ1-4 TRBV3-1 CASSQVERDSSEKLFF
few TRBJ1-2 TRBV4-1 CASSPIEGYGYTF
. TRBJ2-7 TRBV4-1 CASSPPLSGHQFYEQYF
few TRBJ2-1 TRBV2 CASSDWQQFF
. TRBJ1-1 TRBV30 CAWAGVNTEAFF
few TRBJ2-3 TRBV5-1 CASSYKVPDTQYF
. TRBJ1-1 TRBV29-1 CSVEIRSQGTEAFF
few TRBJ1-1 TRBV6-1 CASSDPGQGLFWGAFF
. TRBJ1-1 TRBV7-6 CASSSDLVNTEAFF
few TRBJ2-7 TRBV18 CASSFAGQGISYEQYF
many TRBJ1-5 TRBV4-3 CASSQDIQGNQPQHF
. TRBJ1-1 TRBV24-1 CATNTIAGSTEAFF
. TRBJ2-7 TRBV20-1 CSARDLGLAGGSKTYEQYF
few TRBJ1-6 TRBV5-4 CASSPTGSPLHF
. TRBJ2-3 TRBV20-1 CSASSGGFTDTQYF
many TRBJ2-7 TRBV7-9 CASSPGTAPYEQYF
. TRBJ1-6 TRBV20-1 CSARIPGLRRNSPLHF